What follows is one T cell receptor beta chain and its context. Its antigen is still unknown. The sample comes from a study of CD8 T cells in Susac syndrome. Points from the study as a whole: The study recognized that the number of individuals in its TCR sequencing and HLA analysis was relatively small. When the CD4+ T cell repertoires of patients with Susac syndrome were examined, they did not show any clonal expansion.

CDR3 length equals 13 residues. The V gene lost 5 bases and the J gene lost 6 bases, with 11 bases spanning the gap. The germline gives CDR1 SGHTA, CDR2 FQGTGA. RNA was extracted with the RNeasy kit, and a quantity of roughly 0.45 to 1 ug was reverse transcribed using random hexamers. TCRdb ran MiXCR on the immunoSEQ multiplex PCR reads and lists one entry per CDR3 protein. The sample yields approximately 190,000 distinct CDR3 sequences, approximately 94% seen once. This sequence was found in a human donor with Susac syndrome. Sequencing was carried out using CD4+ T cells from PBMCs. The V gene is TRBV7-3, the J gene TRBJ2-4, with D possibly TRBD1 on 5 matching bases. CDR3 residues: CASSPGWGNIQYF. CDR3 coding DNA: TGTGCCAGCAGCCCAGGGTGGGGAAACATTCAGTACTTC.